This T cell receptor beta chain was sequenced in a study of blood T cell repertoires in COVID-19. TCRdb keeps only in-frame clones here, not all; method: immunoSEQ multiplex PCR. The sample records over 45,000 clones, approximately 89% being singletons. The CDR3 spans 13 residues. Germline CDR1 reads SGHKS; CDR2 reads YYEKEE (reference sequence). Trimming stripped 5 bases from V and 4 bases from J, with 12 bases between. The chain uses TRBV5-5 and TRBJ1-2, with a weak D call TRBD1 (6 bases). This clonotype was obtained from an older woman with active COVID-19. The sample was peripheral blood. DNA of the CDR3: TGTGCCAGCAGTTTAGGACAGCTCTATGGCTACACCTTC. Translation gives CASSLGQLYGYTF.